The rows below give T cell receptor beta chains drawn from one sample of a study of CD8+ T cells in alopecia areata. The data were produced by immunoSEQ multiplex PCR, yet TCRdb's version contains in-frame clones alone and is incomplete. The sample shows about 190,000 clones, 50% to 70% of them seen only once. Sequencing used CD4+ T cells sorted from blood, obtained around week 50, from a patient treated with tofacitinib. Receptor source: a human donor with alopecia areata. CDR3s include the opening cysteine and the closing phenylalanine or tryptophan.

j_call: TRBJ1-1; v_call: TRBV5-1; cdr3_aa: CASSLDINTEAFF
j_call: TRBJ1-2; v_call: TRBV30; cdr3_aa: CASNFRSAHGYTF
j_call: TRBJ1-2; v_call: TRBV7-9; cdr3_aa: CASSPPGLNYGYTF
j_call: TRBJ2-3; v_call: TRBV29-1; cdr3_aa: CSVIGGDTQYF
j_call: TRBJ2-7; v_call: TRBV7-6; cdr3_aa: CASSLGQGDYEQYF
j_call: TRBJ1-6; v_call: TRBV27; cdr3_aa: CASSPRWQGNSPLHF
j_call: TRBJ2-1; v_call: TRBV7-9; cdr3_aa: CASSFSRGQFDEQFF
j_call: TRBJ2-3; v_call: TRBV5-8; cdr3_aa: CASSLGSSATDTQYF
j_call: TRBJ2-3; v_call: TRBV30; cdr3_aa: CAQTSGGTDTQYF
j_call: TRBJ2-7; v_call: TRBV2; cdr3_aa: CATRRVGSYEQYF
j_call: TRBJ2-2; v_call: TRBV25-1; cdr3_aa: CASSELTSTGELFF
j_call: TRBJ2-7; v_call: TRBV5-1; cdr3_aa: CASSLDRDYEQYF
j_call: -; v_call: TRBV7-2; cdr3_aa: CASSLDSSYEQYF
j_call: TRBJ1-2; v_call: TRBV15; cdr3_aa: CATSTGTGTYGYTF
j_call: TRBJ1-4; v_call: TRBV29-1; cdr3_aa: CSVEDPGVREKLFF
j_call: TRBJ2-1; v_call: TRBV11-3; cdr3_aa: CASSLDLADQEQFF
j_call: TRBJ1-1; v_call: TRBV29-1; cdr3_aa: CSVAGQMNTEAFF
j_call: TRBJ2-1; v_call: TRBV5-6; cdr3_aa: CASSLGGQPHNEQFF
j_call: TRBJ2-7; v_call: TRBV29-1; cdr3_aa: CSVEDPLAGGNLQYF
j_call: TRBJ1-2; v_call: TRBV27; cdr3_aa: CASSLTRDYGYTF
j_call: TRBJ1-2; v_call: TRBV10-3; cdr3_aa: CAISRDRDYGYTF
j_call: TRBJ2-7; v_call: TRBV2; cdr3_aa: CASSPNGQYEQYF
j_call: TRBJ1-2; v_call: TRBV6-1; cdr3_aa: CASSQLQGAGGYTF
j_call: TRBJ2-4; v_call: TRBV23-1; cdr3_aa: CASSPPTSASGVDIQYF
j_call: TRBJ1-6; v_call: TRBV27; cdr3_aa: CASSFGLGGGPRYNSPLHF
j_call: TRBJ1-1; v_call: TRBV30; cdr3_aa: CAWSPPGVGAFF
j_call: TRBJ1-4; v_call: TRBV14; cdr3_aa: CASSQEGTGQLFF
j_call: TRBJ2-5; v_call: TRBV10-3; cdr3_aa: CAISDSGQETQYF
j_call: TRBJ2-5; v_call: TRBV7-2; cdr3_aa: CASSLAGGRGETQYF
j_call: TRBJ1-1; v_call: TRBV29-1; cdr3_aa: CSVGQTNTEAFF
j_call: TRBJ2-7; v_call: TRBV28; cdr3_aa: CASSLTGIYEQYF
j_call: TRBJ1-6; v_call: TRBV9; cdr3_aa: CASSDHGTGGISLHF
j_call: TRBJ2-1; v_call: TRBV30; cdr3_aa: CAWEGLAGAAQFF
j_call: TRBJ2-7; v_call: TRBV14; cdr3_aa: CASSPMTLAGTYEQYF
j_call: TRBJ2-1; v_call: TRBV10-3; cdr3_aa: CAISESIAGTYNEQFF
j_call: TRBJ1-2; v_call: TRBV20-1; cdr3_aa: CSARYGYGYTF
j_call: TRBJ2-1; v_call: TRBV7-3; cdr3_aa: CASSLSWRDNEQFF
j_call: TRBJ2-1; v_call: TRBV6-5; cdr3_aa: CASSYQGTVLNEQFF
j_call: TRBJ2-1; v_call: TRBV5-1; cdr3_aa: CASSLETAVNEQFF
j_call: TRBJ2-2; v_call: TRBV10-3; cdr3_aa: CAAKTSGGTGELFF
j_call: TRBJ2-6; v_call: TRBV29-1; cdr3_aa: CSARGGSGANVLTF
j_call: TRBJ2-1; v_call: TRBV11-2; cdr3_aa: CASSDRLAGYNEQFF
j_call: TRBJ2-5; v_call: TRBV25-1; cdr3_aa: CASSAQETQYF
j_call: TRBJ2-3; v_call: TRBV2; cdr3_aa: CASSGASGGQVDTQYF
j_call: TRBJ2-5; v_call: TRBV15; cdr3_aa: CATSRDQTGGLETQYF
j_call: TRBJ1-6; v_call: TRBV11-2; cdr3_aa: CASSPRTGYSPLHF
j_call: TRBJ2-1; v_call: TRBV9; cdr3_aa: CASSLQGEQFF
j_call: TRBJ1-5; v_call: TRBV30; cdr3_aa: CAWSVSGGNQPQHF
j_call: TRBJ2-5; v_call: TRBV29-1; cdr3_aa: CSVARDSRPEETQYF
j_call: TRBJ2-7; v_call: TRBV27; cdr3_aa: CATREGGYEQYF
j_call: TRBJ1-1; v_call: TRBV29-1; cdr3_aa: CSGQVWNTEAFF
j_call: TRBJ2-7; v_call: TRBV29-1; cdr3_aa: CSVARDSYEQYF
j_call: TRBJ1-1; v_call: TRBV6-5; cdr3_aa: CASSYSGQGRAFF
j_call: TRBJ1-5; v_call: TRBV30; cdr3_aa: CAWSEKRNQPQHF
j_call: TRBJ2-3; v_call: TRBV30; cdr3_aa: CALSLADTQYF
j_call: TRBJ1-1; v_call: TRBV29-1; cdr3_aa: CSASTVNTEAFF
j_call: TRBJ1-2; v_call: TRBV30; cdr3_aa: CAWSDRSYGYTF
j_call: TRBJ1-2; v_call: TRBV7-9; cdr3_aa: CASSHPPNYGYTF
j_call: TRBJ1-6; v_call: TRBV30; cdr3_aa: CAWRSGGYSPLHF